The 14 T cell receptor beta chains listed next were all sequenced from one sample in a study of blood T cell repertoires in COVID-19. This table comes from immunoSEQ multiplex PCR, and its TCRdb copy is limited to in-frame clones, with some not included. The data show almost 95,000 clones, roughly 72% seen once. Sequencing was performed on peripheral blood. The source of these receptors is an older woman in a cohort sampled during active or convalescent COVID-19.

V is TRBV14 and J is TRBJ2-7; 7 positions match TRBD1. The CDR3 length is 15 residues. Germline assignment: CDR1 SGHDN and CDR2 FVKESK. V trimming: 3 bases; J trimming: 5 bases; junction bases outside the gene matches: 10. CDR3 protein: CASSQRQGSLNEQYF. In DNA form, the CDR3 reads TGTGCCAGCAGCCAGCGACAGGGAAGTTTAAACGAGCAGTACTTC.

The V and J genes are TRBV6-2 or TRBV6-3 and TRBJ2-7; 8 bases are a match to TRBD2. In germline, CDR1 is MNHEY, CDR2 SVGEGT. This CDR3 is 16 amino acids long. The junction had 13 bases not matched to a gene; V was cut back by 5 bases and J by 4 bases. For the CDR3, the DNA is TGTGCCAGCAGTCAGCCGGGACTCGGGACTAGATACGAGCAGTACTTC. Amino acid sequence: CASSQPGLGTRYEQYF.

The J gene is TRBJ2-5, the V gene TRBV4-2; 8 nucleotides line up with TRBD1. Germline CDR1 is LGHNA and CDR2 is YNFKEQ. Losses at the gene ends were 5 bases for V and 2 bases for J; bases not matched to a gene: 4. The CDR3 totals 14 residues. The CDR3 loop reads CASSTGQGQETQYF. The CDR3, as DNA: TGTGCCAGCAGCACCGGACAGGGACAAGAGACCCAGTACTTC.

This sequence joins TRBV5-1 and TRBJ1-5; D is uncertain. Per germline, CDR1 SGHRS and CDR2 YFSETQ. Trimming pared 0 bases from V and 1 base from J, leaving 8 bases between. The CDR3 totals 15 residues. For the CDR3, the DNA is TGCGCCAGCAGCTTGGGCGCATCGAGCAATCAGCCCCAGCATTTT. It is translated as CASSLGASSNQPQHF.

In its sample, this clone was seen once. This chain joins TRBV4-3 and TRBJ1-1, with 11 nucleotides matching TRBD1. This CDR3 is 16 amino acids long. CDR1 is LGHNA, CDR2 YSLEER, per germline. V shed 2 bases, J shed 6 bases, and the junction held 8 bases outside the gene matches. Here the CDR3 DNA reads TGCGCCAGCAGCCAACGATCGGGGACAGGGGGATCTGAAGCTTTCTTT. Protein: CASSQRSGTGGSEAFF.

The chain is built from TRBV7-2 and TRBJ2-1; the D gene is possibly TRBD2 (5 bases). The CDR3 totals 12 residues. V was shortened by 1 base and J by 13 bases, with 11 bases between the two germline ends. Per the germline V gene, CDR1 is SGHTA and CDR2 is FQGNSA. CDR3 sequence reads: CASSLVGLAQFF. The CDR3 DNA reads TGTGCCAGCAGCTTAGTAGGGCTAGCACAGTTCTTC.

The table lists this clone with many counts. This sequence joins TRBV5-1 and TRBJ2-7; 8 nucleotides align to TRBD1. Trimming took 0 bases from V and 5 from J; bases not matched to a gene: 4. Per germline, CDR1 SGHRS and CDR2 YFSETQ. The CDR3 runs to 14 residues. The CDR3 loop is CASSLGQGFHEQYF. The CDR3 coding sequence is TGCGCCAGCAGCTTGGGACAGGGGTTCCACGAGCAGTACTTC.

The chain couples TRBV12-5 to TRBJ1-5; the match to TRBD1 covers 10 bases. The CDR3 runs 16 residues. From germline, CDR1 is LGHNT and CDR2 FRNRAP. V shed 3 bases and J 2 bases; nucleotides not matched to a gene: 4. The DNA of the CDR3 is TGTGCTAGTGGTTTTATTGGGACAGGGGGCAATCAGCCCCAGCATTTT. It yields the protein CASGFIGTGGNQPQHF.

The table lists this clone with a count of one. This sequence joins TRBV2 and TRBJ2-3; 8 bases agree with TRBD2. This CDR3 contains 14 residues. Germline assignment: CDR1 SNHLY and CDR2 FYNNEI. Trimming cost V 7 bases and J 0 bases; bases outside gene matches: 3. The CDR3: CASNLAGSTDTQYF. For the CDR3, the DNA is TGTGCCAGCAACTTAGCGGGGAGCACAGATACGCAGTATTTT.

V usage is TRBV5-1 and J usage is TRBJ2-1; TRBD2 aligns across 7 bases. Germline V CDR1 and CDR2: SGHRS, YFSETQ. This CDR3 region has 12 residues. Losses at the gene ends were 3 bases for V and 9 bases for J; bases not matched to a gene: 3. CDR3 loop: CASSSGLPEQFF. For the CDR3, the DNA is TGCGCCAGCAGCTCGGGACTACCTGAGCAGTTCTTC.

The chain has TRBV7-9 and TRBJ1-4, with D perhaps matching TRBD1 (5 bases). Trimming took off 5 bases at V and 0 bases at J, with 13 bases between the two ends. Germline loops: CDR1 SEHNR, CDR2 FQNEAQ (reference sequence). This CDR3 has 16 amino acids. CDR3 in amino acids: CASSRQTGPTNEKLFF. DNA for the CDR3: TGTGCCAGCAGCCGCCAAACAGGTCCAACTAATGAAAAACTGTTTTTT.

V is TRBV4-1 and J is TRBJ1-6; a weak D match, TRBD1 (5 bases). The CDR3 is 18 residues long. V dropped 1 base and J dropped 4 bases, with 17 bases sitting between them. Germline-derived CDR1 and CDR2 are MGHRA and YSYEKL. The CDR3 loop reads CASSQGGLIRHYNSPLHF. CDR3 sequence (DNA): TGCGCCAGCAGCCAAGGGGGACTGATTCGGCATTATAATTCACCCCTCCACTTT.

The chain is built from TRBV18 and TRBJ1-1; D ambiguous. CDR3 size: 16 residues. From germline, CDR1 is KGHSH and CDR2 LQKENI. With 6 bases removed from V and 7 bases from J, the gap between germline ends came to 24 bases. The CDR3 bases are TGTGCCAGCTCCCAGTCGCGCGAGGGTCGACGGTTTGAAGCTTTCTTT. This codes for CASSQSREGRRFEAFF. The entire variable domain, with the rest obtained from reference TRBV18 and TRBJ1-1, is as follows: NAGVMQNPRHLVRRRGQEARLRCSPMKGHSHVYWYRQLPEEGLKFMVYLQKENIIDESGMPKERFSAEFPKEGPSILRIQQVVRGDSAAYFCASSQSREGRRFEAFFGQGTRLTVV.

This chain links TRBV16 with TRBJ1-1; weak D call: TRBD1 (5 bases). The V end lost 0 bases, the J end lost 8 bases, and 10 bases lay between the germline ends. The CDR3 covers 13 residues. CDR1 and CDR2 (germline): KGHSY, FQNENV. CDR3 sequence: CASSQSGGGEAFF. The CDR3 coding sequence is TGTGCCAGCAGCCAATCAGGTGGGGGGGAAGCTTTCTTT.